A selection of T cell receptor beta chains follows, all from one sample in a study of blood T cell repertoires in COVID-19. This table comes from immunoSEQ multiplex PCR, and its TCRdb copy is limited to in-frame clones, with some not included. The table has around 120,000 clones, 75% to 90% seen once; the top ten hold about 32%. The specimen sequenced was peripheral blood. The receptors come from an elderly woman with acute or convalescent COVID-19. Both conserved end residues are part of each CDR3. Clone size is given for some rows only: seen once, a few or many times, or a class if the clone is expanded.

CDR3: CASSGSGIQNTEAFF
J: TRBJ1-1
size: -
V: TRBV2

CDR3: CATRGTGDNSPLHF
J: TRBJ1-6
size: -
V: TRBV24-1

CDR3: CASSFGLAGEQYF
J: TRBJ2-7
size: -
V: TRBV7-3

CDR3: CASSQPGTSGLAGTDTQYF
J: TRBJ2-3
size: -
V: TRBV3-1/TRBV3-2

CDR3: CASSFGTASTDTQYF
J: TRBJ2-3
size: -
V: TRBV5-1

CDR3: CASTQGNSPLHF
J: TRBJ1-6
size: -
V: TRBV6-5

CDR3: CASSPPGQGPTGELFF
J: TRBJ2-2
size: -
V: TRBV18

CDR3: CASSRGQHNNSPLHF
J: TRBJ1-6
size: -
V: TRBV5-6

CDR3: CASSQEGRGNYGYTF
J: TRBJ1-2
size: -
V: TRBV4-1

CDR3: CASSLGTGFGNTIYF
J: TRBJ1-3
size: -
V: TRBV7-9

CDR3: CASSPGGARFYEQYF
J: TRBJ2-7
size: -
V: TRBV6-6

CDR3: CASSLQGGTQYF
J: TRBJ2-5
size: -
V: TRBV12-3/TRBV12-4

CDR3: CASSRGSNSPLHF
J: TRBJ1-6
size: few
V: TRBV16

CDR3: CASSSFRVSTDTQYF
J: TRBJ2-3
size: -
V: TRBV7-2

CDR3: CASSLRLAWDTQYF
J: TRBJ2-3
size: -
V: TRBV5-6

CDR3: CASSQGVAGHEQYF
J: TRBJ2-7
size: -
V: TRBV14

CDR3: CASSTGGGYNEQFF
J: TRBJ2-1
size: -
V: TRBV7-2

CDR3: CATTSGGSYNEQFF
J: TRBJ2-1
size: -
V: TRBV19

CDR3: CASSYRRMGPQHF
J: TRBJ1-5
size: -
V: TRBV13

CDR3: CASSRTGGNTEAFF
J: TRBJ1-1
size: -
V: TRBV6-5

CDR3: CASSRDRGWEAFF
J: TRBJ1-1
size: -
V: TRBV11-2

CDR3: CASSILITGGTEAFF
J: TRBJ1-1
size: -
V: TRBV19

CDR3: CASSQRGIETQYF
J: TRBJ2-5
size: -
V: TRBV7-2

CDR3: CAWSQTGFRNQPQHF
J: TRBJ1-5
size: -
V: TRBV30

CDR3: CASSYGTGNSPLHF
J: TRBJ1-6
size: few
V: TRBV13

CDR3: CASCKFGRNTEAFF
J: TRBJ1-1
size: -
V: TRBV6-5

CDR3: CASSLDSSGANVLTF
J: TRBJ2-6
size: -
V: TRBV5-1

CDR3: CASNSGGAGTDTQYF
J: TRBJ2-3
size: -
V: TRBV5-1

CDR3: CASSSTTGLGYF
J: TRBJ2-7
size: once
V: TRBV7-9

CDR3: CASTLGTAYNEQFF
J: TRBJ2-1
size: -
V: TRBV19

CDR3: CASIISGGGVYGYTF
J: TRBJ1-2
size: -
V: TRBV19

CDR3: CASSPDSTYNSPLHF
J: TRBJ1-6
size: -
V: TRBV7-9

CDR3: CAWKSWGDSPLHF
J: TRBJ1-6
size: -
V: TRBV30

CDR3: CASSESGPRINSPLHF
J: TRBJ1-6
size: -
V: TRBV10-2

CDR3: CASSLRQGATNSPLHF
J: TRBJ1-6
size: -
V: TRBV19

CDR3: CASSETTGDDTGELFF
J: TRBJ2-2
size: few
V: TRBV6-4

CDR3: CASSLRLITGELFF
J: TRBJ2-2
size: -
V: TRBV28

CDR3: CASHLSENEKLFF
J: TRBJ1-4
size: -
V: TRBV19

CDR3: CASRPGTLGGYTF
J: TRBJ1-2
size: -
V: TRBV5-1

CDR3: CASSRRGVWEKLFF
J: TRBJ1-4
size: -
V: TRBV6-5

CDR3: CASSTGDTPEAFF
J: TRBJ1-1
size: -
V: TRBV19

CDR3: CASSFTAYSNQPQHF
J: TRBJ1-5
size: -
V: TRBV27

CDR3: CAGWGLESEQYF
J: TRBJ2-7
size: -
V: TRBV15

CDR3: CASSLFPRWPQHF
J: TRBJ1-5
size: -
V: TRBV27

CDR3: CASSIADPSTDTQYF
J: TRBJ2-3
size: -
V: TRBV19

CDR3: CASSPPGQLYNEQFF
J: TRBJ2-1
size: -
V: TRBV18

CDR3: CASTSGGAREQFF
J: TRBJ2-1
size: -
V: TRBV6-5

CDR3: CASSEVIGLAGGEQFF
J: TRBJ2-1
size: -
V: TRBV2

CDR3: CASRLSGTGMPYEQYF
J: TRBJ2-7
size: few
V: TRBV19

CDR3: CASSRLRGTGAGANVLTF
J: TRBJ2-6
size: -
V: TRBV3-1/TRBV3-2

CDR3: CASSLWAGGANTEAFF
J: TRBJ1-1
size: once
V: TRBV28

CDR3: CASSGIAGGRGDTQYF
J: TRBJ2-3
size: -
V: TRBV28

CDR3: CASSQDQAGGPRDTQYF
J: TRBJ2-3
size: -
V: TRBV3-1/TRBV3-2

CDR3: CASSIGTGGDWRDGYTF
J: TRBJ1-2
size: -
V: TRBV7-6